Shown below are 7 T cell receptor beta chains from a single sample sequenced in a study of blood T cell repertoires in COVID-19. Profiled with immunoSEQ multiplex PCR; TCRdb holds only in-frame clones, not every one. The sample shows fewer than 150,000 clones, about 72% of them seen only once. The source material was peripheral blood. Receptor source: a man in his sixties who had recovered from COVID-19.

The J gene is TRBJ1-5, the V gene TRBV19; 7 bases match TRBD1. This CDR3 has 16 residues. The V and J ends lost 6 bases and 4 bases, in that order; junction bases with no gene match: 12. CDR1 is LNHDA and CDR2 is SQIVND in the germline V gene (reference sequence). CDR3 in DNA: TGTGCCAGTAGCATCCGCTACCAGGGGGAAAATCAGCCCCAGCATTTT. It yields the protein CASSIRYQGENQPQHF. Using reference TRBV19 and TRBJ1-5 for the parts outside the CDR3, the full variable domain is DGGITQSPKYLFRKEGQNVTLSCEQNLNHDAMYWYRQDPGQGLRLIYYSQIVNDFQKGDIAEGYSVSREKKESFPLTVTSAQKNPTAFYLCASSIRYQGENQPQHFGDGTRLSIL.

The chain combines TRBV5-5 with TRBJ1-2, with 11 bases identical to TRBD1. V lost 2 bases to trimming and J lost 4 bases; unmatched junction nucleotides: 1. The CDR3 is 14 amino acids. The germline gives CDR1 SGHKS, CDR2 YYEKEE (reference sequence). The CDR3, as DNA: TGTGCCAGCAGCTTCGGGACAGGGGGCTATGGCTACACCTTC. Protein product: CASSFGTGGYGYTF.

This clone came up once. The CDR3 protein is CASSLSGGLVNEQYF. DNA of the CDR3: TGTGCCAGCAGCCTAAGCGGGGGCCTGGTCAACGAGCAGTACTTC. J is TRBJ2-7 and V is TRBV6-5, with TRBD2 matching 8 bases. The CDR3 has 15 residues. Germline values: CDR1 MNHEY, CDR2 SVGAGI. V lost 6 bases to trimming and J lost 5 bases; unmatched junction nucleotides: 12.

This chain connects TRBV9 to TRBJ1-1; TRBD1 is a possible D gene (5 bases). The germline gives CDR1 SGDLS, CDR2 YYNGEE. V gave up 0 bases and J gave up 4 bases, with 7 bases separating them. This CDR3 region has 13 residues. The CDR3 nucleotides are TGTGCCAGCAGCGTAGGACAGAGCACTGAAGCTTTCTTT. This encodes CASSVGQSTEAFF.

A single count supports this clone. This chain connects TRBV6-2 or TRBV6-3 to TRBJ2-7; unclear D gene. Germline CDR1 MNHEY, CDR2 SVGEGT. V lost 6 bases to trimming and J lost 0 bases, with 6 bases between them. This CDR3 is built from 12 residues. CDR3 nucleotides: TGTGCCAGCAGCCTCAGCTCCTACGAGCAGTACTTC. It codes for CASSLSSYEQYF.

This chain connects TRBV30 to TRBJ2-2; TRBD2 is a possible D gene (5 bases). The CDR3 covers 14 residues. Germline assignment: CDR1 GTSNPN and CDR2 SVGIG (reference sequence). Deletions cut 0 bases from V and 1 base from J, with 6 bases between. CDR3: CAWSVRVNTGELFF. The CDR3 nucleotides read TGTGCCTGGAGTGTGAGGGTGAACACCGGGGAGCTGTTTTTT.

Here the CDR3 reads CASSISWGETGVYEQYF. CDR3 DNA: TGTGCCAGTAGTATCAGTTGGGGAGAGACAGGGGTGTACGAGCAGTACTTC. V and J are TRBV19 and TRBJ2-7, with 8 bases that match TRBD1. The CDR3 has 17 amino acids. V lost 3 bases and J lost 4; bases outside the gene matches: 14. Germline CDR1 and CDR2: LNHDA and SQIVND (reference sequence).